This TCR beta chain was identified during a study of beta chain features in type 1 diabetes. Overall study findings and caveats: In all four CD4+ subsets, TCRB CDR3 length was significantly, moderately reduced in type 1 diabetes.

cDNA synthesis used the whole RNA isolate, giving expressed TCRB sequences. Using immunoSEQ multiplex PCR, the repertoire was profiled, and TCRdb retains in-frame clones only, with some absent. The table has around 58,000 clones, around three fifths seen once. V was clipped by 6 bases and J by 3 bases, with 14 bases between them. This CDR3 region has 14 residues. Germline CDR1 and CDR2: MNHEY and SVGAGI. Every single donor gave one heparinised blood draw, and these averaged about 100 mL. Once sorted, every population was more than 95% pure. About this clone: Its antigen remains unidentified.

Sequencing was carried out using Tregs from blood. This clonotype was obtained from a woman aged 18 to 35 in good health. This chain uses TRBV6-5 with TRBJ1-2; D may be TRBD1 (6 bases). CDR3 DNA sequence: TGTGCCAGCAGAGCTACAGGGATGGACTATGGCTACACCTTC. Translated: CASRATGMDYGYTF.